This T cell receptor beta chain was captured by sequencing in a study of PD-L1 blockade in urothelial cancer. Study context: Males with bladder-origin urothelial cancer made up about 85% of the roughly 29 patients. A median blood sample held about 140,000 T cells and about 78,000 unique TCRs. Once treatment had started, blood was analyzed at 3 weeks (second dose) and again at 6 weeks.

Produced via immunoSEQ multiplex PCR; TCRdb's table is partial and in-frame only. The repertoire holds 70,000 to 95,000 clones, with 84% as singletons. Germline CDR1 is LNHDA and CDR2 is SQIVND (reference sequence). CDR3 length: 16 amino acids. The V end was cut by 6 bases, the J end by 2 bases, with 16 bases between. Specified time point: pretreatment peripheral blood. Each patient gave between 1 and 8 samples of peripheral blood mononuclear cells, which were collected pretreatment and during treatment. V gene TRBV19 combines with J gene TRBJ2-2; D perhaps matches TRBD2 (6 bases). This TCR came from a man aged 55-75 years with urothelial cancer. Sequences were derived from PBMCs, sampled around atezolizumab (anti-PD-L1) treatment. CDR3: CASRTPPGGNTGELFF. The CDR3 nucleotides read TGTGCCAGTAGGACCCCCCCCGGGGGAAACACCGGGGAGCTGTTTTTT.